This entry is about one TCR beta chain. Under the authors' procedure: Nucleated cell counts were estimated from reference gene primer amplification. Only in-frame clones appear in the TCRdb table, and some are missing; sequencing was by immunoSEQ multiplex PCR. That table gives V, J and clone size, and the DNA gave D and trimming. The sample has tens of thousands of clones, 75% to 90% seen once. The record originates from a study of blood T cell repertoires in COVID-19. Study-wide background: Material from acute and convalescent COVID-19 was sourced from the United States, Italy and Spain. From T cells, B-cell-depleted T cells, or PBMCs came the material, which was cDNA or gDNA.

The CDR3 length is 13 residues. The V and J ends lost 8 bases and 2 bases, in that order; junction bases with no gene match: 5. The germline gives CDR1 MNHEY, CDR2 SVGAGI. The V call is TRBV6-5, the J call TRBJ2-5; TRBD1 matches 7 bases. This TCR was sampled from a man aged 30-40 years with acute or convalescent COVID-19. Specimen: peripheral blood. The CDR3: CASAGTVQETQYF. The CDR3 DNA reads TGTGCCAGCGCCGGGACAGTACAAGAGACCCAGTACTTC.